The 25 T cell receptor beta chains presented below share a single source sample, sequenced in a study of blood T cell repertoires in COVID-19. The data were produced by immunoSEQ multiplex PCR, yet TCRdb's version contains in-frame clones alone and is incomplete. The table has under 300,000 clones, 85% to 90% seen once; the top ten hold 7.1%. Sequenced input: peripheral blood. The receptors originated from a woman in her seventies with active or convalescent COVID-19.

The gene calls are TRBV29-1 and TRBJ1-3, with 7 positions matching TRBD1. The germline gives CDR1 SQVTM, CDR2 ANQGSEA. J gave up 6 bases and V 7 bases, and 6 bases lay outside the gene matches. The CDR3 spans 12 residues. The chain's CDR3 is CSAGQALNTIYF. For the CDR3, the DNA is TGCAGCGCTGGACAGGCGTTAAACACCATATATTTT. The full variable domain, completed using reference TRBV29-1 and TRBJ1-3, is SAVISQKPSRDICQRGTSLTIQCQVDSQVTMMFWYRQQPGQSLTLIATANQGSEATYESGFVIDKFPISRPNLTFSTLTVSNMSPEDSSIYLCSAGQALNTIYFGEGSWLTVV.

V and J are TRBV24-1 and TRBJ2-2; maybe TRBD1 (6 bases). This CDR3 comprises 14 residues. V lost 6 bases to trimming and J lost 5 bases, with 12 bases between them. The V gene's germline CDR1 is KGHDR and CDR2 SFDVKD. This CDR3 is CATSTGGPTGELFF. Here the CDR3 DNA reads TGTGCCACCAGTACTGGGGGCCCGACCGGGGAGCTGTTTTTT.

V is TRBV6-5 and J is TRBJ2-7, with TRBD2 as a possible D gene (6 bases). The germline gives CDR1 MNHEY, CDR2 SVGAGI. This CDR3 has 15 amino acids. V gave up 2 bases and J gave up 1 base, with 12 bases separating them. CDR3 nucleotides: TGTGCCAGCAGTTACGAGGAGGGGAGGTCCTACGAGCAGTACTTC. Protein: CASSYEEGRSYEQYF.

V usage is TRBV7-9 and J usage is TRBJ2-3; D is possibly TRBD2 (5 bases). Trimming took 5 bases from V and 6 from J, leaving 12 bases between them. Per germline, CDR1 SEHNR and CDR2 FQNEAQ (reference sequence). This CDR3 comprises 13 residues. This chain's CDR3 is CASSHSVADTQYF. DNA for the CDR3: TGTGCCAGCAGCCATTCGGTAGCGGATACGCAGTATTTT.

CDR3 in amino acids: CASSGTGKQPQHF. The CDR3 DNA reads TGTGCCAGCAGTGGTACAGGGAAACAGCCCCAGCATTTT. The chain recombines TRBV6-2 or TRBV6-3 with TRBJ1-5; weak D call: TRBD1 (6 bases). V shed 5 bases and J shed 7 bases, with 12 bases lying between them. Germline V gives CDR1 MNHEY, CDR2 SVGEGT. This CDR3 spans 13 amino acids.

This chain links TRBV5-1 with TRBJ1-1; no firm D call. Germline V lookup: CDR1 SGHRS, CDR2 YFSETQ. CDR3 length: 15 residues. The ends were cut back, 0 bases at V and 0 bases at J, with 9 bases in the middle. The CDR3 DNA is TGCGCCAGCAGCTTGGAAACAGTCTTGAACACTGAAGCTTTCTTT. It codes for CASSLETVLNTEAFF.

The V call is TRBV4-3, the J call TRBJ1-1; D is undetermined. The germline V and J ends were trimmed by 2 bases and 0 bases, with 10 bases remaining between them. CDR1 is LGHNA and CDR2 is YSLEER in the germline V gene. The CDR3 loop spans 15 amino acids. The CDR3 loop is CASSQFPNMNTEAFF. In DNA form, the CDR3 reads TGCGCCAGCAGCCAATTTCCTAATATGAACACTGAAGCTTTCTTT.

V usage is TRBV12-5 and J usage is TRBJ2-5; no clear D gene. The CDR3 sequence is 11 residues long. In germline, CDR1 is LGHNT, CDR2 FRNRAP. V dropped 4 bases and J dropped 5 bases, with 5 bases sitting between them. CDR3 residues: CASGSPETQYF. For the CDR3, the DNA is TGTGCTAGTGGTTCTCCGGAGACCCAGTACTTC. The variable domain in full, with the rest retrieved from reference TRBV12-5 and TRBJ2-5, is DARVTQTPRHKVTEMGQEVTMRCQPILGHNTVFWYRQTMMQGLELLAYFRNRAPLDDSGMPKDRFSAEMPDATLATLKIQPSEPRDSAVYFCASGSPETQYFGPGTRLLVL.

The V gene is TRBV12-3 or TRBV12-4, the J gene TRBJ1-1; no definite D call. V gave up 6 bases and J gave up 0 bases, with 8 bases separating them. This CDR3 has 13 amino acids. CDR3 sequence reads: CASRTYVNTEAFF. The CDR3, as DNA: TGTGCCAGCAGAACATACGTGAACACTGAAGCTTTCTTT.

V and J are TRBV3-1 (or the pseudogene TRBV3-2) and TRBJ2-7, with D tentatively TRBD1 (6 bases). From germline, CDR1 is LGHDT and CDR2 YNNKEL (reference sequence). The CDR3 covers 18 residues. Trimming shortened V by 1 base and J by 1 base, and 20 bases separated the two germline ends. CDR3 nucleotides: TGTGCCAGCAGCCAAGGAGGCCGTAATGACAGGCCATCCTACGAGCAGTACTTC. Protein product: CASSQGGRNDRPSYEQYF.

The chain recombines TRBV2 with TRBJ1-2, with D maybe TRBD1 (5 bases). CDR3 length: 13 amino acids. Germline V gene data show CDR1 as SNHLY and CDR2 as FYNNEI. Trimming removed 7 bases from V and 4 bases from J, with 13 bases in between. The CDR3 bases are TGTGCCAGCAAGATGACAGAAACCTATGGCTACACCTTC. Its protein is CASKMTETYGYTF. Looking up the rest from reference TRBV2 and TRBJ1-2 gives the full variable domain: EPEVTQTPSHQVTQMGQEVILRCVPISNHLYFYWYRQILGQKVEFLVSFYNNEISEKSEIFDDQFSVERPDGSNFTLKIRSTKLEDSAMYFCASKMTETYGYTFGSGTRLTVV.

V and J are TRBV5-8 and TRBJ2-7; 9 bases match TRBD1. Germline lookup yields CDR1 SGHTS and CDR2 YDEGEE. Unmatched junction bases numbered 8, after V lost 3 bases and J lost 7 bases. The CDR3 covers 14 residues. CDR3 region: CASSSGQGVEEQYF. CDR3 nucleotide sequence: TGTGCCAGCAGCTCGGGACAGGGCGTGGAAGAGCAGTACTTC.

The V and J genes are TRBV13 and TRBJ2-7, with TRBD1 matching 8 bases. J gave up 6 bases and V 3 bases, and 4 bases lay outside the gene matches. This CDR3 is 13 amino acids long. Germline assignment: CDR1 PRHDT and CDR2 FYEKMQ (reference sequence). The chain's CDR3 is CASSLDRDGEQYF. Written as DNA, the CDR3 is TGTGCCAGCAGCTTGGACAGGGACGGCGAGCAGTACTTC.

A remark on this clone: The sample contains more than one DNA sequence encoding this CDR3. The chain uses TRBV5-1 and TRBJ1-3; D might be TRBD1 (5 bases). The germline CDR1 and CDR2 sequences are SGHRS and YFSETQ. Trimming took 0 bases from V and 0 from J, leaving 7 bases between them. The CDR3 is 15 amino acids. In DNA, the CDR3 is TGCGCCAGCAGCTTGGGACAGAACTCTGGAAACACCATATATTTT. The encoded protein is CASSLGQNSGNTIYF.

The gene calls are TRBV12-3 or TRBV12-4 and TRBJ1-2; no firm D call. Trimming shortened V by 1 base and J by 4 bases, and 7 bases separated the two germline ends. The CDR3 has 13 amino acids. This CDR3 is CASSLGAAYGYTF. The CDR3 region has the DNA TGTGCCAGCAGTTTAGGGGCAGCCTATGGCTACACCTTC.

The V gene is TRBV2, the J gene TRBJ1-2, with 9 bases aligning to TRBD1. Trimming at V came to 7 bases and at J to 7 bases, leaving 10 bases not matched to a gene. From germline, CDR1 is SNHLY and CDR2 FYNNEI. This CDR3 spans 14 amino acids. CDR3 sequence reads: CASNQDRGSGGYTF. In DNA form, the CDR3 reads TGTGCCAGCAACCAAGACAGGGGGTCAGGTGGCTACACCTTC.

The chain recombines TRBV9 with TRBJ1-2; D is unresolved. This CDR3 is built from 15 residues. V gave up 4 bases and J gave up 3 bases, with 16 bases separating them. The germline gives CDR1 SGDLS, CDR2 YYNGEE. DNA for the CDR3: TGTGCCAGCAGCCCTCGTAGTGAACTGGACTATGGCTACACCTTC. Translation: CASSPRSELDYGYTF.

V gene TRBV5-4 combines with J gene TRBJ2-3; D not certain. The CDR3 has 13 amino acids. The V gene's germline CDR1 is SGHNT and CDR2 YYREEE (reference sequence). The V end was cut by 5 bases, the J end by 1 base, with 8 bases between. The CDR3 spells CASRPAGTDTQYF. The CDR3 region has the DNA TGTGCCAGCAGGCCCGCGGGCACAGATACGCAGTATTTT.

This clone appeared a single time. The CDR3: CASSLAFRTRDNEQFF. The CDR3 DNA reads TGTGCCAGCAGCTTGGCCTTTCGGACTAGAGACAATGAGCAGTTCTTC. The J gene is TRBJ2-1, the V gene TRBV5-4; 7 nucleotides match TRBD2. This CDR3 is 16 amino acids long. Germline V gene data show CDR1 as SGHNT and CDR2 as YYREEE (reference sequence). V dropped 0 bases and J dropped 5; count of bases not matched to a gene: 8.

This chain links TRBV27 with TRBJ1-2, with 8 bases lining up with TRBD1. This CDR3 has 13 amino acids. Germline-derived CDR1 and CDR2 are MNHEY and SMNVEV (reference sequence). Trimming took 6 bases from V and 3 from J; bases not matched to a gene: 3. CDR3 nucleotides: TGTGCCAGCAGCCGGGACAGGTACTATGGCTACACCTTC. Protein: CASSRDRYYGYTF.

The chain employs TRBV6-5 and TRBJ1-3; TRBD1 agrees at 7 bases. Germline CDR1 MNHEY, CDR2 SVGAGI. The length of the CDR3 is 14 residues. V was clipped by 6 bases and J by 5 bases; unmatched bases: 7. The DNA for the CDR3 is TGTGCCAGCAGACCCGGGACAGACAGAAACACCATATATTTT. Residues: CASRPGTDRNTIYF.

This clone was detected only once. The genes are TRBV7-2 and TRBJ1-3; perhaps TRBD1 as D (5 bases). V was cut by 5 bases and J by 6 bases, with 17 bases left in between. CDR1 and CDR2 (germline): SGHTA, FQGNSA. The CDR3 totals 15 residues. CDR3 protein: CASSPEAQGSNTIYF. DNA for the CDR3: TGTGCCAGCAGCCCCGAGGCCCAGGGATCAAACACCATATATTTT.

This clone was seen only once. The chain employs TRBV6-5 and TRBJ1-3; possibly TRBD1 for D (5 bases). Germline assignment: CDR1 MNHEY and CDR2 SVGAGI. The CDR3 loop spans 14 amino acids. V lost 8 bases to trimming and J lost 0 bases, with 11 bases between them. The CDR3 reads CASLVGGSGNTIYF. CDR3 bases: TGTGCCAGCCTCGTCGGGGGCTCTGGAAACACCATATATTTT.

This clone is a singleton in its sample. The rearrangement uses TRBV10-3 and TRBJ2-1, with 9 bases aligning to TRBD1. The V segment lost 0 bases and the J segment 7 bases; nucleotides outside the gene matches: 4. The CDR3 runs to 15 residues. Germline lookup yields CDR1 ENHRY and CDR2 SYGVKD. The chain's CDR3 is CAISESKTGGNEQFF. The CDR3, as DNA: TGTGCCATCAGTGAGTCAAAGACAGGGGGGAATGAGCAGTTCTTC.

The CDR3 reads CASKWGGQPQHF. Here the CDR3 DNA reads TGTGCCAGCAAGTGGGGGGGTCAGCCCCAGCATTTT. The rearrangement joins TRBV2 to TRBJ1-5, with D tentatively TRBD1 (5 bases). V lost 7 bases to trimming and J lost 6 bases, with 10 bases between them. The V gene's germline CDR1 is SNHLY and CDR2 FYNNEI. This CDR3 is 12 amino acids long.